The T cell receptor beta chain described here comes from a study of blood T cell repertoires in COVID-19. This clone was detected only once. Profiled with immunoSEQ multiplex PCR; TCRdb holds only in-frame clones, not every one. This table has just under 65,000 clones, 78% appearing once. Sequenced: peripheral blood. The source is a man aged 60 to 69 with COVID-19, enrolled during active disease.

CDR3 in amino acids: CAWNEAGTGELFF. The CDR3 DNA reads as TGTGCCTGGAACGAAGCAGGGACCGGGGAGCTGTTTTTT. The V and J genes are TRBV30 and TRBJ2-2; perhaps TRBD1 as D (5 bases). This CDR3 has 13 amino acids. V gave up 4 bases and J gave up 5 bases, with 11 bases separating them. Germline V CDR1 and CDR2: GTSNPN, SVGIG (reference sequence).